The sequence of this T cell receptor beta chain was determined in a study of regulatory T cells in long-lasting Graves disease. About the research overall: Duration of antithyroid drug therapy among newly diagnosed Graves' patients was under 3 months. General study points: Persistent cases favored TRBV28, TRBJ1-2 and TRBJ2-5.

Arm-PCR of CDR3 regions with iRepertoire HTBI primers generated TCR beta libraries. TCRdb re-called the multiplex PCR reads through MiXCR, storing one row per CDR3 protein. The sample contains approximately 350,000 distinct CDR3 sequences, 15% to 20% of which appear only once. Notes on this clonotype: The antigen remains undetermined. The junction departs from germline at one end; a sequencing error may be responsible.

Noted time point: newly diagnosed GD, antithyroid drugs for less than 3 months. From PBMCs, RNA was extracted and then used to make the TCR library. The CDR3 spans 16 residues. Germline V CDR1 and CDR2: MGHRA, YSYEKL. This sample also appeared in a second study, on T cells in Graves' hyperthyroidism and ophthalmopathy. That work contributes: The HTBI primer set was used in a first-round RT-PCR of the TCR CDR3. In the blood, most expanded thyroid clonotypes above 0.001 appeared as well.

The sample here was peripheral blood mononuclear cells (PBMCs), taken at new diagnosis, from a patient treated with antithyroid drugs. This sequence originates from a woman aged 18 to 35 with Graves disease. This chain links TRBV4-1 with TRBJ2-1; TRBD2 matches 14 bases. The CDR3 sequence: CASSQEGLAGANDQFF. CDR3 in DNA: TGCGCCAGCAGCCAAGAGGGACTAGCGGGAGCCAATGATCAGTTCTTC.